This TCR beta chain was identified in a study of chemoradiotherapy in HPV16-positive cancers. Study as a whole: A couple of HPV16-positive patients' cells yielded candidate HPV-specific clones and common motifs.

This table comes from immunoSEQ multiplex PCR, and its TCRdb copy is limited to in-frame clones, with some not included. The sample has under 3,000 clones, more than 60% seen once. About this clone itself: As yet, its antigen is unknown.

V lost 0 bases, J lost 8 bases, and 4 bases lay in between. Per germline, CDR1 SGHVS and CDR2 FQNEAQ. CDR3 length: 11 residues. Regarding the study as a whole: For HPV16-positive patients, expanding HPV-responsive T cells associated with longer recurrence-free survival. Functional assays defining HPV-specific T cells used only a couple of HPV16-positive patients.

This clonotype was obtained from a human donor with HPV-associated anogenital cancer. The chain carries TRBV7-8 and TRBJ1-2; D is undetermined. The sequencing here drew on tumor tissue, taken from a patient who underwent chemoradiotherapy. The CDR3 DNA reads as TGTGCCAGCAGCTTAGCGGGAGGCTACACCTTC. Its translation is CASSLAGGYTF. The variable domain in full, completed from reference TRBV7-8 and TRBJ1-2, reads GAGVSQSPRYKVAKRGQDVALRCDPISGHVSLFWYQQALGQGPEFLTYFQNEAQLDKSGLPSDRFFAERPEGSVSTLKIQRTQQEDSAVYLCASSLAGGYTFGSGTRLTVV.